This T cell receptor beta chain was captured in a study of OX40 agonist ivuxolimab in advanced cancers. As for the study more broadly: Ivuxolimab, which targeted the costimulatory receptor OX40 (CD134), was an agonistic, fully human IgG2 monoclonal antibody. The paper describes the monotherapy dose-escalation part (N = 52 patients) of the phase I trial of ivuxolimab. A male proportion of under 85% and a mean age of approximately 62 years, ranging from roughly 23 to 79, were recorded for the dose-escalation cohort. Intravenous ivuxolimab was administered to patients every 2 weeks at six dose levels: 0.01, 0.1, 0.3, 1.5, 3 and 10 mg/kg. Peripheral TCRbeta sequencing was intended to test whether TCR sequence diversity was altered and clonal T-cell expansion was caused by ivuxolimab. Among the approximately 50 dose-escalation patients, 19 had hepatocellular carcinoma, roughly 15 melanoma, 9 renal cell carcinoma and 9 head and neck cancer. Partial responses occurred in three dose-escalation patients: two with cutaneous melanoma and one with hepatocellular carcinoma. Patients were allowed to have had prior anti-PD-1, anti-PD-L1 or anti-CTLA-4 therapy, and 40% to 45% of the dose-escalation patients had been treated with checkpoint inhibitors.

Reading from cysteine to phenylalanine, the CDR3 counts 15 amino acids. Only the CDR3 region is kept as DNA, spanning 45 bases read in frame from base 1. From the germline V gene (reference sequence), CDR1 is SEHNR and CDR2 is FQNEAQ. V sheds 1 base and J sheds 4 bases, leaving 12 bases between their ends. In the case of this clone: Its binding antigen is unknown. No base quality values were provided; no much bigger clone lies one nucleotide off.

To sequence the TCRbeta CDR3 region, genomic DNA was isolated from the sorted cells. TCRbeta CDR3 regions were sequenced using the immunoSEQ Assay. The clones in this table, taken by TCRdb from immuneACCESS, are in-frame only. Not every clone is retained; where verified, under half of the shortfall comes from an unresolved V gene, and the cause of the rest is unknown. For this sample the table gives 50,000 to 55,000 clones, of which over 70% were detected only once. The ten most abundant clones make up more than 1.5% of the sample. The investigation overall reported the following: The antigen specificity of the clonally expanded peripheral T cells was not determined. After ivuxolimab, expanded clones were on average more numerous among CD8+ T cells than among CD4+ T cells. Low levels of normalized T-cell clonal expansion were also seen in some nonresponding patients. In the 0.1-3.0 mg/kg groups, partial responders had among the lowest normalized peripheral clonal expansion, particularly in CD8+ T cells. Clonal expansion of both CD4+ and CD8+ blood T cells was observed from baseline to week 6 at doses 0.1 to 3.0 mg/kg.

Patients with a history of autoimmune disease or receiving systemic immunosuppression were excluded from the trial. Peripheral blood for TCR sequencing was drawn from every dose cohort at baseline, at cycle 4 day 1 and at cycle 7 day 1. The samples were drawn from a first-in-human, open-label, multicenter phase I dose-escalation trial of ivuxolimab. Adults with locally advanced or metastatic melanoma, renal cell, hepatocellular, or head and neck squamous cell carcinoma were enrolled in the trial. CD4+ and CD8+ T cells were sorted separately from peripheral blood before TCR sequencing. Source: CD4+ or CD8+ T cells sorted from blood, taken in a trial of the OX40 agonist ivuxolimab. The chain is assembled from TRBV7-9 and TRBJ2-3, and perhaps TRBD1 as D gene, on 6 matching bases. This clonotype was obtained from an adult with an advanced solid tumor such as melanoma, head and neck, liver or kidney cancer. The CDR3 sequence is CASSLEGVGSDTQYF. The nucleotide sequence is given as TGTGCCAGCAGCTTAGAGGGGGTTGGCTCAGATACGCAGTATTTT.